This T cell receptor (beta chain) was sequenced in a study of T cell repertoires in cytomegalovirus infection. General study results and limits: Dominating the ex vivo response were HLA-C-restricted CMV-specific TCR beta clonotypes.

TCRdb ran MiXCR on the reads and lists one entry per CDR3 protein. Here the sample spans some 900,000 distinct CDR3 sequences, about 33% being singletons. This clonotype was picked up many times. Its antigen is as yet unknown. This TCR was recovered from a human donor in good health (CMV status not recorded). Some clones in this sample may be carry-over from other donors' samples. Sequencing was performed on cultured CD8+ T cells from PBMCs, taken from culture after CMV antigen stimulation.

This CDR3 is CASSLALGGRTSTDTQYF. CDR3 sequence (DNA): TGTGCCAGCAGCTTAGCGCTAGGCGGCAGGACTAGCACAGATACGCAGTATTTT. The chain carries TRBV7-6 and TRBJ2-3, with D possibly TRBD2 on 5 matching bases. The germline V gene has CDR1 SGHVS and CDR2 FNYEAQ. This CDR3 region has 18 residues. Trimming stripped 0 bases from V and 0 bases from J, with 16 bases between.